This passage covers 9 T cell receptor beta chains from one sample sequenced in a study of radiotherapy plus CTLA-4 blockade in lung cancer. Produced via immunoSEQ multiplex PCR; TCRdb's table is partial and in-frame only. This repertoire shows tens of thousands of clones, 73% found once; its top ten account for roughly 4%. Specimen: peripheral blood, collected from a patient treated with radiotherapy plus ipilimumab. These receptors all stem from a human donor with non-small cell lung cancer who had a complete response to radiotherapy plus ipilimumab.

V is TRBV11-2 and J is TRBJ1-1, with a tentative D call TRBD1 (5 bases). Germline values: CDR1 SGHAT, CDR2 FQNNGV. There are 12 residues in the CDR3. The ends were cut back, 0 bases at V and 10 bases at J, with 9 bases in the middle. The CDR3 DNA reads as TGTGCCAGCAGCTTAGAGAGACAGCTAGCTTTCTTT. This gives the protein CASSLERQLAFF. Supplemented by reference TRBV11-2 and TRBJ1-1, the full variable domain reads EAGVAQSPRYKIIEKRQSVAFWCNPISGHATLYWYQQILGQGPKLLIQFQNNGVVDDSQLPKDRFSAERLKGVDSTLKIQPAKLEDSAVYLCASSLERQLAFFGQGTRLTVV.

This chain connects TRBV6-6 to TRBJ2-3, with TRBD2 as a possible D gene (6 bases). V was trimmed by 2 bases and J by 0 bases, leaving 12 bases between them. CDR3 length: 16 residues. Germline-derived CDR1 and CDR2 are MNHNY and SVGAGI (reference sequence). CDR3 sequence: CASSYARGTSTDTQYF. The CDR3 nucleotides are TGTGCCAGCAGTTACGCACGGGGGACTAGCACAGATACGCAGTATTTT.

The chain's CDR3 is CSVDRTGGGEKLFF. CDR3 nucleotides: TGCAGCGTTGATAGGACAGGGGGCGGTGAAAAACTGTTTTTT. This chain joins TRBV29-1 and TRBJ1-4; 11 bases agree with TRBD1. V trimming: 3 bases; J trimming: 7 bases; junction bases outside the gene matches: 4. CDR3 size: 14 residues. CDR1 is SQVTM, CDR2 ANQGSEA, per germline.

This clone came up once. The rearrangement joins TRBV11-2 to TRBJ1-2, with a possible D match to TRBD1 (6 bases). Germline-derived CDR1 and CDR2 are SGHAT and FQNNGV. This CDR3 has 15 residues. Trimming shortened V by 1 base and J by 4 bases, and 13 bases separated the two germline ends. The CDR3 DNA reads TGTGCCAGCAGCTTAGCCCCAGGGGAGAGCTATGGCTACACCTTC. Its protein is CASSLAPGESYGYTF.

The rearrangement links TRBV18 to TRBJ2-1; 7 bases are a match to TRBD1. With 5 bases clipped from V and 1 base from J, the junction kept 5 bases outside the gene matches. Germline assignment: CDR1 KGHSH and CDR2 LQKENI. The length of the CDR3 is 15 residues. The CDR3 is CASSAGQESYNEQFF. The CDR3 DNA reads TGTGCCAGCTCAGCTGGACAGGAGTCCTACAATGAGCAGTTCTTC.

The chain couples TRBV7-2 to TRBJ2-5; D might be TRBD1 (6 bases). The DNA end is a closer match to TRBJ2-7, so the J assignment may be wrong. CDR1 and CDR2 (germline): SGHTA, FQGNSA. The CDR3 has 13 amino acids. The CDR3, as DNA: TGTGCCAGCAGCTTAGAGGACAGATACGAGCAGTACTTC. Amino acid sequence: CASSLEDRYEQYF.

This chain links TRBV27 with TRBJ2-3; TRBD1 is a possible D gene (6 bases). This CDR3 region has 15 residues. CDR1 is MNHEY, CDR2 SMNVEV, per germline (reference sequence). V lost 5 bases to trimming and J lost 4 bases, with 16 bases between them. For the CDR3, the DNA is TGTGCCAGCAGTGGGATCAGGGGTATAGCAGATACGCAGTATTTT. Its translation: CASSGIRGIADTQYF.

The CDR3 is CASSPPVRPESYTF. The CDR3 bases are TGTGCCAGCTCACCACCGGTCAGGCCGGAAAGCTACACCTTC. The chain recombines TRBV18 with TRBJ1-2; no clear D. The V gene's germline CDR1 is KGHSH and CDR2 LQKENI. V lost 0 bases and J lost 9, with 14 bases in between. There are 14 residues in the CDR3.

The chain employs TRBV10-3 and TRBJ2-1, with TRBD1 matching over 9 bases. The V segment lost 6 bases and the J segment 8 bases; nucleotides outside the gene matches: 2. In germline, CDR1 is ENHRY, CDR2 SYGVKD. The length of the CDR3 is 12 residues. The CDR3 bases are TGTGCCATCAGCAGACAGGGGGATGAGCAGTTCTTC. Translated: CAISRQGDEQFF.